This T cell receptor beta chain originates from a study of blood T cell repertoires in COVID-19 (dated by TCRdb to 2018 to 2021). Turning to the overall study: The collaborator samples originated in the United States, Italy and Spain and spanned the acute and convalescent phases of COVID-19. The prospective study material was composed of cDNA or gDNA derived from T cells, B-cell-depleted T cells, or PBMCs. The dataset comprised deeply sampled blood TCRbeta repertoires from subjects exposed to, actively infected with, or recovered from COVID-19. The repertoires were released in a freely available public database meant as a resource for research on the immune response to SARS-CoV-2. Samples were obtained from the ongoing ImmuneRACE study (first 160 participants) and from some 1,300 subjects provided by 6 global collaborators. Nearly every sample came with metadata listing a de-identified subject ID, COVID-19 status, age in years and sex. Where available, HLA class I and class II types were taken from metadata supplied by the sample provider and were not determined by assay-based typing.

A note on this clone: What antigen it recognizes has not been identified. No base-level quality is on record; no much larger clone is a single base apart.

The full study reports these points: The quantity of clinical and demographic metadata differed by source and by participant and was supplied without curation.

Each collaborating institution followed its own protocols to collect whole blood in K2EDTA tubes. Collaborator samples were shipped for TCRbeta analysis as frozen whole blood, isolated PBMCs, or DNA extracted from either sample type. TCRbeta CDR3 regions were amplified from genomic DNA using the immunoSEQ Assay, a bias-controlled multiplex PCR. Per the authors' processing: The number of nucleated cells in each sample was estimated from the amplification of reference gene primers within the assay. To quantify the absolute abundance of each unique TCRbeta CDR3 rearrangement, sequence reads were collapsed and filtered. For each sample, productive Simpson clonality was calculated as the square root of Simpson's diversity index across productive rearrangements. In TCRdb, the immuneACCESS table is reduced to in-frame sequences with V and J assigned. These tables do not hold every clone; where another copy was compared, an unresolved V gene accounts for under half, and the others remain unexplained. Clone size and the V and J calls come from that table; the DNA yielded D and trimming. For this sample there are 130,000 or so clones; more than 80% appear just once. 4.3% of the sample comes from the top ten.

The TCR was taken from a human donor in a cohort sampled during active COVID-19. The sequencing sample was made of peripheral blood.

The nucleotide sequence reads as follows: TGTGCCAGCAGGACCAGCGACAATGAGCAGTTCTTC. The encoded protein is CASRTSDNEQFF. The rearrangement joined TRBV6-5 to TRBJ2-1, with the identity of the D gene unclear. V loses 6 bases, J loses 5 bases, and the germline ends lie 8 bases apart. The germline V gene gives CDR1 as MNHEY and CDR2 as SVGAGI. From its cysteine to its phenylalanine, the CDR3 spans 12 amino acids. Solely the CDR3 DNA is kept, with 36 bases framed from the first base.